Listed here are 14 T cell receptor beta chains from one sample, sequenced in a study of blood T cell repertoires in COVID-19. Clones were sequenced by immunoSEQ multiplex PCR, and TCRdb holds only the in-frame ones, with some missing. Of about 220,000 clones in the sample, about 80% were seen once. Specimen: peripheral blood. Receptor source: a woman between 40 and 50 years old with active or convalescent COVID-19.

The J gene is TRBJ2-7, the V gene TRBV20-1; D unresolved. Trimming pared 3 bases from V and 6 bases from J, leaving 9 bases between. The germline gives CDR1 DFQATT, CDR2 SNEGSKA (reference sequence). The CDR3 consists of 11 residues. In DNA form, the CDR3 reads TGCAGTGCTAGTTCAAGCCTCGAGCAGTACTTC. This sequence encodes CSASSSLEQYF.

This clone was seen only a few times. The chain uses TRBV9 and TRBJ2-5; D might be TRBD1 (6 bases). V shed 0 bases and J shed 5 bases, with 14 bases lying between them. CDR1 is SGDLS, CDR2 YYNGEE, per germline. The CDR3 is made up of 15 amino acids. For the CDR3, the DNA is TGTGCCAGCAGCGTAGAAACAGGGTCGTGGGAGACCCAGTACTTC. Residues: CASSVETGSWETQYF.

This chain uses TRBV15 with TRBJ1-4; D remains ambiguous. From germline, CDR1 is LNHNV and CDR2 YYDKDF (reference sequence). The CDR3 is 15 residues long. V lost 0 bases and J lost 6, with 11 bases in between. The CDR3 DNA sequence: TGTGCCACCAGCAGAGAGTCGGGTCCCTATGAAAAACTGTTTTTT. This codes for CATSRESGPYEKLFF.

The chain links TRBV5-6 to TRBJ2-1; perhaps TRBD1 as D (6 bases). V dropped 2 bases and J dropped 7 bases, with 10 bases sitting between them. Per the germline V gene, CDR1 is SGHDT and CDR2 is YYEEEE. The CDR3 spans 13 residues. CDR3 DNA: TGTGCCAGCAGCTTCGGACAGTTGAATGAGCAGTTCTTC. This sequence encodes CASSFGQLNEQFF.

This chain links TRBV30 with TRBJ2-7; 11 bases align to TRBD2. The CDR3 is 16 amino acids. Trimming took 2 bases from V and 5 from J; bases not matched to a gene: 11. The germline V gene encodes CDR1 GTSNPN and CDR2 SVGIG (reference sequence). CDR3 protein: CAWSPWRSGRANEQYF. The DNA of the CDR3 is TGTGCCTGGAGTCCCTGGCGTAGCGGGAGGGCTAACGAGCAGTACTTC.

This rearrangement joins TRBV11-2 to TRBJ1-5, with D perhaps TRBD1 (5 bases). The CDR3 has 14 amino acids. With 1 base removed from V and 2 bases from J, the gap between germline ends came to 6 bases. Per germline, CDR1 SGHAT and CDR2 FQNNGV. In nucleotides, the CDR3 is TGTGCCAGCAGCTTAGGGGGGGGCAATCAGCCCCAGCATTTT. This translates into CASSLGGGNQPQHF.

The chain employs TRBV5-1 and TRBJ1-1, with 11 bases identical to TRBD1. The CDR3 sequence is 17 residues long. The junction had 7 bases not matched to a gene; V was cut back by 2 bases and J by 1 base. The germline CDR1 and CDR2 sequences are SGHRS and YFSETQ. The CDR3 nucleotides are TGCGCCAGCAGCTTCCGGACAGGGGGCGTTTCGAACACTGAAGCTTTCTTT. This encodes CASSFRTGGVSNTEAFF.

V gene TRBV29-1 combines with J gene TRBJ1-2; 7 nucleotides line up with TRBD1. In germline, CDR1 is SQVTM, CDR2 ANQGSEA. The CDR3 length is 12 residues. The V and J ends lost 7 bases and 4 bases, in that order; junction bases with no gene match: 6. Written as DNA, the CDR3 is TGCAGCGGACAGGGTCGGGGCTATGGCTACACCTTC. It yields the protein CSGQGRGYGYTF.

This chain links TRBV7-9 with TRBJ1-6; TRBD1 matches 8 bases. Trimming took 2 bases from V and 9 from J; bases not matched to a gene: 12. This CDR3 has 17 residues. The V gene's germline CDR1 is SEHNR and CDR2 FQNEAQ (reference sequence). The CDR3 DNA is TGTGCCAGCAGCTTAACGGTGGCAGGGGGCGCGGGTTCACCCCTCCACTTT. It specifies CASSLTVAGGAGSPLHF. The full variable domain, in which reference TRBV7-9 and TRBJ1-6 provide the parts outside the CDR3, is DTGVSQNPRHKITKRGQNVTFRCDPISEHNRLYWYRQTLGQGPEFLTYFQNEAQLEKSRLLSDRFSAERPKGSFSTLEIQRTEQGDSAMYLCASSLTVAGGAGSPLHFGNGTRLTVT.

This clone showed up just once. The rearrangement uses TRBV2 and TRBJ1-2; the D gene is possibly TRBD1 (5 bases). Germline V gives CDR1 SNHLY, CDR2 FYNNEI. Trimming removed 3 bases from V and 3 bases from J, with 23 bases in between. The CDR3 consists of 18 residues. For the CDR3, the DNA is TGTGCCAGCAGTGATCGGGGGGAGAGGTCCTGGACGGACTATGGCTACACCTTC. This codes for CASSDRGERSWTDYGYTF.

The J gene is TRBJ1-1, the V gene TRBV2; TRBD1 might be the D (5 bases). This CDR3 comprises 13 residues. CDR1 and CDR2 (germline): SNHLY, FYNNEI. Trimming shortened V by 7 bases and J by 1 base, and 10 bases separated the two germline ends. The CDR3 DNA sequence: TGTGCCAGCACTAACGACAGGAACACTGAAGCTTTCTTT. Its translation is CASTNDRNTEAFF.

This clone has only a few counts. V is TRBV15 and J is TRBJ1-5; D not certain. Per the germline V gene, CDR1 is LNHNV and CDR2 is YYDKDF (reference sequence). The CDR3 spans 16 residues. V lost 3 bases and J lost 2, with 14 bases in between. CDR3 loop: CATSSNKREGNQPQHF. The CDR3 nucleotides read TGTGCCACCAGCAGTAATAAGAGGGAAGGCAATCAGCCCCAGCATTTT.

In its sample, this clone was seen once. The chain employs TRBV24-1 and TRBJ2-7, with 8 positions matching TRBD1. Looked up from germline, CDR1 is KGHDR and CDR2 is SFDVKD. This CDR3 is built from 15 residues. V shed 4 bases, J shed 5 bases, and the junction held 9 bases outside the gene matches. The CDR3 is CATSDLRTGMDEQYF. The CDR3 DNA reads as TGTGCCACCAGTGACCTCCGGACAGGGATGGACGAGCAGTACTTC.

The chain combines TRBV15 with TRBJ1-3; D remains ambiguous. Germline-derived CDR1 and CDR2 are LNHNV and YYDKDF (reference sequence). The CDR3 runs to 12 residues. Trimming removed 0 bases at V and 15 bases at J, with 12 bases between. CDR3 region: CATSRDSAPAYF. The CDR3, as DNA: TGTGCCACCAGCAGAGATTCAGCGCCCGCATATTTT.